The next 26 T cell receptor beta chains were all read from a single sample in a study of blood T cell repertoires in COVID-19 (dated by TCRdb to the early 2020s). Library method: the immunoSEQ multiplex PCR assay. TCRdb re-hosts the immuneACCESS table, in-frame sequences only. Its copies lack some clones; in the studies checked, an unresolved V gene accounts for under half of them, and the cause for the rest is not known. For this sample the table gives 250,000 to 350,000 clones, of which around 89% were detected only once. The ten largest clones represent 6.9% of the sample. The sample was peripheral blood. The receptor source for this set is a woman in her 30s who had recovered from COVID-19.

The chain employs TRBV28 and TRBJ1-5; no firm D call. Germline-derived CDR1 and CDR2 are MDHEN and SYDVKM. Trimming pared 8 bases from V and 7 bases from J, leaving 9 bases between. This CDR3 is built from 11 residues. The CDR3 DNA reads as TGTGCCAGCGCAGAAGAACAGCCCCAGCATTTT. Residues: CASAEEQPQHF. The variable domain in full, completed from reference TRBV28 and TRBJ1-5, reads DVKVTQSSRYLVKRTGEKVFLECVQDMDHENMFWYRQDPGLGLRLIYFSYDVKMKEKGDIPEGYSVSREKKERFSLILESASTNQTSMYLCASAEEQPQHFGDGTRLSIL.

This clone was detected once. The chain uses TRBV5-6 and TRBJ2-4, with a possible D match to TRBD1 (5 bases). The CDR3 length is 14 residues. Germline V gives CDR1 SGHDT, CDR2 YYEEEE. Trimming took 2 bases from V and 3 from J, leaving 9 bases between them. The CDR3 DNA follows: TGTGCCAGCAGCTTACAGGACCTCAAAAACATTCAGTACTTC. Protein product: CASSLQDLKNIQYF. The full variable domain, completed using reference TRBV5-6 and TRBJ2-4, is DAGVTQSPTHLIKTRGQQVTLRCSPKSGHDTVSWYQQALGQGPQFIFQYYEEEERQRGNFPDRFSGHQFPNYSSELNVNALLLGDSALYLCASSLQDLKNIQYFGAGTRLSVL.

In its sample, this clone was seen once. The V call is TRBV10-2, the J call TRBJ1-4; TRBD1 agrees at 8 bases. The ends lost 3 bases at V and 6 bases at J; junction bases unmatched: 6. The CDR3 spans 15 residues. Germline values: CDR1 WSHSY, CDR2 SAAADI. CDR3 in amino acids: CASSDPQGADEKLFF. CDR3 DNA sequence: TGCGCCAGCAGTGATCCCCAGGGGGCTGATGAAAAACTGTTTTTT.

The chain uses TRBV3-1 (or the pseudogene TRBV3-2) and TRBJ1-2; D possibly corresponds to TRBD1 (6 bases). Germline loops: CDR1 LGHDT, CDR2 YNNKEL (reference sequence). CDR3 length: 12 amino acids. Trimming removed 6 bases at V and 8 bases at J, with 13 bases between. The CDR3 bases are TGTGCCAGCAGACCGGCAGGGGCGGGCTACACCTTC. This encodes CASRPAGAGYTF.

This sequence joins TRBV11-2 and TRBJ1-1; D remains unclear. Per germline, CDR1 SGHAT and CDR2 FQNNGV. There are 13 residues in the CDR3. Trimming left V 2 bases short and J 3 bases short, with 7 bases between. CDR3: CASSLFGYTEAFF. The CDR3 bases are TGTGCCAGCAGCTTATTTGGCTACACTGAAGCTTTCTTT.

CDR3 coding DNA: TGTGCCAGCTATTACGGACAGGGGAACACCGGGGAGCTGTTTTTT. Its translation: CASYYGQGNTGELFF. The chain recombines TRBV27 with TRBJ2-2; 8 nucleotides agree with TRBD1. Germline loops: CDR1 MNHEY, CDR2 SMNVEV (reference sequence). This CDR3 has 15 amino acids. Trimming cost V 8 bases and J 1 base; bases outside gene matches: 6.

The V call is TRBV11-2, the J call TRBJ2-1; D might be TRBD2 (7 bases). The V end was cut by 5 bases, the J end by 0 bases, with 8 bases between. Germline assignment: CDR1 SGHAT and CDR2 FQNNGV. The CDR3 length is 14 residues. For the CDR3, the DNA is TGTGCCAGCAGCAGGGGGGGCTCCTACAATGAGCAGTTCTTC. Residues: CASSRGGSYNEQFF.

This clone has only one observation. The V and J genes are TRBV2 and TRBJ1-5; perhaps TRBD1 as D (5 bases). The CDR3 extends over 13 amino acids. Germline-derived CDR1 and CDR2 are SNHLY and FYNNEI. V lost 6 bases to trimming and J lost 3 bases, with 9 bases between them. This CDR3 is CASRGGSNQPQHF. CDR3 sequence (DNA): TGTGCCAGCAGGGGGGGGTCCAATCAGCCCCAGCATTTT.

This chain links TRBV5-6 with TRBJ1-3; no firm D call. CDR1 is SGHDT, CDR2 YYEEEE, per germline. This CDR3 is built from 16 residues. V was shortened by 0 bases and J by 2 bases, with 12 bases between the two germline ends. The CDR3 loop is CASSLDIREPGNTIYF. The CDR3, as DNA: TGTGCCAGCAGCTTGGATATTCGGGAACCTGGAAACACCATATATTTT.

This sequence joins TRBV5-4 and TRBJ2-7; TRBD2 matches 12 bases. There are 16 residues in the CDR3. Germline CDR1 reads SGHNT; CDR2 reads YYREEE (reference sequence). V was clipped by 3 bases and J by 4 bases; unmatched bases: 8. CDR3 loop: CASSWGLAGLRYEQYF. The CDR3 region has the DNA TGTGCCAGCAGCTGGGGACTAGCGGGTCTCAGGTACGAGCAGTACTTC.

A single count supports this clone. The chain is built from TRBV5-1 and TRBJ2-3; 10 nucleotides line up with TRBD1. The J segment lost 5 bases and the V segment lost 7 bases, leaving 10 bases of the junction unmatched. Germline V CDR1 and CDR2: SGHRS, YFSETQ. The CDR3 covers 15 residues. In DNA form, the CDR3 reads TGCGCCAGCGGGGGACAGGGGCCGCCGTTAGATACGCAGTATTTT. It is translated as CASGGQGPPLDTQYF. Full variable domain (missing parts from reference TRBV5-1 and TRBJ2-3): KAGVTQTPRYLIKTRGQQVTLSCSPISGHRSVSWYQQTPGQGLQFLFEYFSETQRNKGNFPGRFSGRQFSNSRSEMNVSTLELGDSALYLCASGGQGPPLDTQYFGPGTRLTVL.

The chain employs TRBV19 and TRBJ2-5; D remains unclear. Looked up from germline, CDR1 is LNHDA and CDR2 is SQIVND (reference sequence). The CDR3 is 16 residues long. Trimming left V 3 bases short and J 2 bases short, with 16 bases between. CDR3 loop: CASSIFGRMMQETQYF. The CDR3, as DNA: TGTGCCAGTAGTATTTTCGGCAGGATGATGCAAGAGACCCAGTACTTC.

This chain joins TRBV3-1 (or the pseudogene TRBV3-2) and TRBJ2-1, with D unclear. Trimming removed 4 bases from V and 9 bases from J, with 7 bases in between. Germline V lookup: CDR1 LGHDT, CDR2 YNNKEL (reference sequence). This CDR3 spans 11 amino acids. DNA for the CDR3: TGTGCCAGCAGCCTCCGAGGTGAGCAGTTCTTC. Translated: CASSLRGEQFF.

The rearrangement joins TRBV28 to TRBJ1-2; 10 bases fit TRBD1. The CDR3 loop spans 18 amino acids. Germline trimming cut 7 bases from V and 0 bases from J; bases unmatched to any gene: 14. Germline V gene lookup returns CDR1 MDHEN and CDR2 SYDVKM. The CDR3 nucleotides read TGTGCCAGCACAACGTTCGGGACAGGGGCGAACCCTAACTATGGCTACACCTTC. The encoded protein is CASTTFGTGANPNYGYTF.

The chain is built from TRBV28 and TRBJ2-1; 9 bases align to TRBD2. This CDR3 has 15 residues. The V gene end was trimmed by 5 bases and the J gene end by 10 bases; junction bases not matched to a gene: 12. Germline V gene lookup returns CDR1 MDHEN and CDR2 SYDVKM. CDR3 nucleotide sequence: TGTGCCAGCAGTAGCGGGGGGTCTTCGTTCGGGGAGCAGTTCTTC. Protein sequence: CASSSGGSSFGEQFF. Combining the CDR3 with reference TRBV28 and TRBJ2-1 gives the whole variable domain DVKVTQSSRYLVKRTGEKVFLECVQDMDHENMFWYRQDPGLGLRLIYFSYDVKMKEKGDIPEGYSVSREKKERFSLILESASTNQTSMYLCASSSGGSSFGEQFFGPGTRLTVL.

J is TRBJ1-5 and V is TRBV27; TRBD1 is a possible D gene (5 bases). The CDR3 contains 16 residues. The ends were cut back, 5 bases at V and 0 bases at J, with 14 bases in the middle. Germline V CDR1 and CDR2: MNHEY, SMNVEV (reference sequence). CDR3 sequence: CASSPSTAYSNQPQHF. The CDR3 coding sequence is TGTGCCAGCAGTCCATCGACAGCCTATAGCAATCAGCCCCAGCATTTT.

The chain combines TRBV6-2 or TRBV6-3 with TRBJ2-3; no definite D call. From germline, CDR1 is MNHEY and CDR2 SVGEGT. Trimming removed 0 bases at V and 3 bases at J, with 4 bases between. The CDR3 loop spans 13 amino acids. The CDR3 loop reads CASSYSTTDTQYF. The CDR3 DNA reads TGTGCCAGCAGTTACTCGACAACAGATACGCAGTATTTT.

The chain couples TRBV28 to TRBJ2-5, with 7 bases fitting TRBD1. Unmatched junction bases numbered 8, after V lost 2 bases and J lost 5 bases. Germline V CDR1 and CDR2: MDHEN, SYDVKM. This CDR3 is 15 amino acids long. CDR3 protein: CASSLPRGNGETQYF. Written as DNA, the CDR3 is TGTGCCAGCAGTTTACCCAGGGGGAATGGGGAGACCCAGTACTTC.

DNA of the CDR3: TGTGCCAGCAGCTTAACAGGCAGGGGGCTTCCTAACTATGGCTACACCTTC. Translated, it gives CASSLTGRGLPNYGYTF. The genes are TRBV7-2 and TRBJ1-2; TRBD1 aligns across 8 bases. Germline values: CDR1 SGHTA, CDR2 FQGNSA. Trimming at V came to 2 bases and at J to 0 bases, leaving 8 bases not matched to a gene. This CDR3 region has 17 residues.

The chain has TRBV6-5 and TRBJ2-1; the match to TRBD2 covers 10 bases. The CDR3 totals 15 residues. Germline trimming cut 5 bases from V and 6 bases from J; bases unmatched to any gene: 7. Germline CDR1 reads MNHEY; CDR2 reads SVGAGI. CDR3 sequence: CASSQTSGEGNEQFF. The DNA of the CDR3 is TGTGCCAGCAGTCAAACTAGCGGGGAAGGCAATGAGCAGTTCTTC.

J is TRBJ1-5 and V is TRBV6-5; TRBD1 agrees at 9 bases. CDR3 length: 15 residues. Germline loops: CDR1 MNHEY, CDR2 SVGAGI. V lost 6 bases, J lost 3 bases, and 6 bases stayed unmatched. CDR3 coding DNA: TGTGCCAGCAGCCCCCGGGACAGGGTCAATCAGCCCCAGCATTTT. It yields the protein CASSPRDRVNQPQHF.

V usage is TRBV24-1 and J usage is TRBJ1-5; the match to TRBD1 covers 9 bases. This CDR3 has 14 residues. V gave up 5 bases and J gave up 5 bases; unmatched junction bases: 3. Germline V CDR1 and CDR2: KGHDR, SFDVKD. CDR3 loop: CATSVRDRDQPQHF. CDR3 coding DNA: TGTGCCACCAGTGTCCGGGACAGGGATCAGCCCCAGCATTTT.

This clone was seen repeatedly, ten times or more. The chain links TRBV7-6 to TRBJ2-7, with 10 bases identical to TRBD2. V dropped 3 bases and J dropped 0; count of bases not matched to a gene: 2. The germline CDR1 and CDR2 sequences are SGHVS and FNYEAQ. The CDR3 length is 15 residues. The CDR3 loop is CASSFSSGGSYEQYF. Here the CDR3 DNA reads TGTGCCAGCAGCTTTTCTAGCGGGGGCTCCTACGAGCAGTACTTC.

The J gene is TRBJ1-1, the V gene TRBV2, with unresolved D. Deletions cut 9 bases from V and 3 bases from J, with 14 bases between. The CDR3 sequence is 13 residues long. CDR1 and CDR2 (germline): SNHLY, FYNNEI. CDR3 amino acids: CASGGGPYTEAFF. In DNA form, the CDR3 reads TGTGCCAGTGGAGGAGGTCCCTACACTGAAGCTTTCTTT.

The chain links TRBV7-9 to TRBJ2-1; 10 bases line up with TRBD1. Unmatched junction bases numbered 10, after V lost 5 bases and J lost 6 bases. This CDR3 region has 16 residues. Germline V gene sequence: CDR1 SEHNR, CDR2 FQNEAQ (reference sequence). The CDR3 sequence is CASSPPGQGGFNEQFF. DNA for the CDR3: TGTGCCAGCAGCCCCCCCGGACAGGGGGGTTTCAATGAGCAGTTCTTC.

This clone was recorded once. This rearrangement joins TRBV5-5 to TRBJ2-1; D ambiguous. CDR3 length: 15 residues. V was cut by 2 bases and J by 0 bases, with 9 bases left in between. Germline lookup yields CDR1 SGHKS and CDR2 YYEKEE (reference sequence). In nucleotides, the CDR3 is TGTGCCAGCAGCTTTTCCACCGGCTCCTACAATGAGCAGTTCTTC. Translation: CASSFSTGSYNEQFF.